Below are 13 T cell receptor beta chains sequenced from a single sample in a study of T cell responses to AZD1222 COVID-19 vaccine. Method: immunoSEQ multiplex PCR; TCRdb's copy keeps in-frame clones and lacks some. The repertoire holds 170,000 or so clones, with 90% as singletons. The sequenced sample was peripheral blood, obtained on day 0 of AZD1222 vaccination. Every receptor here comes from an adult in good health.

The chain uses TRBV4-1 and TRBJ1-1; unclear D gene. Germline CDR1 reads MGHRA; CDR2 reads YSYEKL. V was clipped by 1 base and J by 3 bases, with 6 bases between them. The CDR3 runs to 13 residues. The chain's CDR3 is CASSQVGYTEAFF. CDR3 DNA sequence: TGCGCCAGCAGCCAAGTTGGGTACACTGAAGCTTTCTTT.

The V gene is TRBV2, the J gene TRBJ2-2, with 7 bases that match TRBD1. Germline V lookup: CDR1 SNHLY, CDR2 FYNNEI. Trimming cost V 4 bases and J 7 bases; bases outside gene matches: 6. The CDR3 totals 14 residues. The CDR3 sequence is CASSVRGLDGELFF. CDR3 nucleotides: TGTGCCAGCAGTGTTAGGGGGCTGGACGGGGAGCTGTTTTTT.

The CDR3 nucleotides are TGTGCCAGCAGCGGACCCTACGAGCAGTACTTC. Amino acid sequence: CASSGPYEQYF. This chain links TRBV3-1 (or the pseudogene TRBV3-2) with TRBJ2-7, with D uncertain. Germline lookup yields CDR1 LGHDT and CDR2 YNNKEL (reference sequence). V lost 5 bases and J 2 bases, leaving 4 bases between the germline ends. This CDR3 contains 11 residues.

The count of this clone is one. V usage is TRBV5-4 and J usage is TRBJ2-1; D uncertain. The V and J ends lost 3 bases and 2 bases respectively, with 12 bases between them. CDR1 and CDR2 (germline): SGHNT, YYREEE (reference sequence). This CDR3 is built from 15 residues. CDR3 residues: CASSSTKAAYNEQFF. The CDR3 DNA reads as TGTGCCAGCAGCTCAACTAAGGCAGCCTACAATGAGCAGTTCTTC.

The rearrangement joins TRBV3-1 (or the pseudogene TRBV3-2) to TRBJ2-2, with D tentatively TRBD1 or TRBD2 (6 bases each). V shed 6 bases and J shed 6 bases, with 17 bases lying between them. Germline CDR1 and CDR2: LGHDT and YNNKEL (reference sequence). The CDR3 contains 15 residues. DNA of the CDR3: TGTGCCAGCAGAGGCACGGGGGCGCGCTCCGGGGAGCTGTTTTTT. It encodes CASRGTGARSGELFF.

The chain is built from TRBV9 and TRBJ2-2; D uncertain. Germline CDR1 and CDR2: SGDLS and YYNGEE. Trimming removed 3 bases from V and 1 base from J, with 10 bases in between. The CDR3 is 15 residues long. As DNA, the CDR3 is TGTGCCAGCAGCGACCCGGTAGAGAACACCGGGGAGCTGTTTTTT. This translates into CASSDPVENTGELFF.

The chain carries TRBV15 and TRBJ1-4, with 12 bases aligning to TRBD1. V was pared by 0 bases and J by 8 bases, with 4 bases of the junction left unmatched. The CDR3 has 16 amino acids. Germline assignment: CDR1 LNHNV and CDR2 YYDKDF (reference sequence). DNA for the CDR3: TGTGCCACCAGCAGAGATCGGGGGACAGGGGGCGAAAAACTGTTTTTT. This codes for CATSRDRGTGGEKLFF.

The CDR3: CASSKDRGSYEQYF. The CDR3 DNA is TGTGCCAGCAGCAAAGACAGGGGCTCCTACGAGCAGTACTTC. This sequence joins TRBV5-6 and TRBJ2-7; 8 nucleotides align to TRBD1. Looked up from germline, CDR1 is SGHDT and CDR2 is YYEEEE. This CDR3 is built from 14 residues. V lost 4 bases to trimming and J lost 0 bases; unmatched junction nucleotides: 3. The full variable domain, rest sourced from reference TRBV5-6 and TRBJ2-7, is DAGVTQSPTHLIKTRGQQVTLRCSPKSGHDTVSWYQQALGQGPQFIFQYYEEEERQRGNFPDRFSGHQFPNYSSELNVNALLLGDSALYLCASSKDRGSYEQYFGPGTRLTVT.

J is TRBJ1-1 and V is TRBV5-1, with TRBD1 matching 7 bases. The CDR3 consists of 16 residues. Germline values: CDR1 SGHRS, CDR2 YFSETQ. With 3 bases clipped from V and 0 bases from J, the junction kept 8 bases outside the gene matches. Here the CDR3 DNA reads TGCGCCAGCAGCTCCGGCACAGGGGTGGTGAACACTGAAGCTTTCTTT. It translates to CASSSGTGVVNTEAFF.

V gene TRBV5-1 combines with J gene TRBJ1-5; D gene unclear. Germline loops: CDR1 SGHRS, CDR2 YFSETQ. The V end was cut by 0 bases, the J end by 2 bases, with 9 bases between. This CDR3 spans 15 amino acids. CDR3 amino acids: CASSLEGYGNQPQHF. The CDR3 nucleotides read TGCGCCAGCAGCTTGGAAGGGTACGGCAATCAGCCCCAGCATTTT. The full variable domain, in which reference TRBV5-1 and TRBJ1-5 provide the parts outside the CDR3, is KAGVTQTPRYLIKTRGQQVTLSCSPISGHRSVSWYQQTPGQGLQFLFEYFSETQRNKGNFPGRFSGRQFSNSRSEMNVSTLELGDSALYLCASSLEGYGNQPQHFGDGTRLSIL.

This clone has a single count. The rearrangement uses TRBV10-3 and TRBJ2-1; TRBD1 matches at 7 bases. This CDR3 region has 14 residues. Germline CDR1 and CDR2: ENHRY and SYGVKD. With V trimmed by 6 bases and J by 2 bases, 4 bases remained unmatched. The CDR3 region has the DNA TGTGCCATCAGCCCGGGACAGCCCTACAATGAGCAGTTCTTC. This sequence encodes CAISPGQPYNEQFF.

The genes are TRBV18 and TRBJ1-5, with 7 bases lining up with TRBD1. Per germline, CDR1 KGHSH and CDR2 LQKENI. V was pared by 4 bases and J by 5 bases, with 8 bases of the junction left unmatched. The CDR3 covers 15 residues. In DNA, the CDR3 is TGTGCCAGCTCACGGGAGGGGGCGGTACATCAGCCCCAGCATTTT. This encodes CASSREGAVHQPQHF.

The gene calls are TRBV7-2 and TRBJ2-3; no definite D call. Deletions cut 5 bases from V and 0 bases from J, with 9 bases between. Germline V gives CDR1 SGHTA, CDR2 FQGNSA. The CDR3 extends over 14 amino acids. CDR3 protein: CTSSPGTSTDTQYF. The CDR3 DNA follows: TGTACCAGCAGCCCGGGCACAAGCACAGATACGCAGTATTTT.